The text below deals with one T cell receptor beta chain. Its cognate antigen is unknown. This record belongs to a study of cytomegalovirus exposure and HLA in healthy donors. The wider study: Out of a few hundred genotyped donors, about 80% belonged to the Caucasian-associated ancestry cluster.

In the PCR, 60 Vbeta and 13 Jbeta primers were used. Study processing details: Among the unique TCR beta chains that a later analysis counted, about 85 million in all, 10 million to 13 million were shared. Profiling relied on immunoSEQ multiplex PCR, and the TCRdb table lists in-frame clones only, not all of them. The DNA gave D and trimming, while V, J and clone size come from that table. The table records fewer than 150,000 clones, approximately 70% of them present only once. Study-wide results and limits: Data from an earlier analysis indicated that most TCR beta V segments were productive either about 87% or about 30% of the time. In a later analysis, at a false discovery rate of 0.05, approximately 16,000 TCR beta sequences matched HLA alleles.

CDR1 is SGHNT, CDR2 YENEEA, per germline. The CDR3 is made up of 14 amino acids. J gave up 3 bases and V 3 bases, and 2 bases lay outside the gene matches. Sequencing used PBMCs. The clonotype originates from a human donor in good health. The gene calls are TRBV11-3 and TRBJ2-1, with 7 bases lining up with TRBD2. CDR3 in DNA: TGTGCCAGCAGCTTGATAGCGGGCTACAATGAGCAGTTCTTC. Amino acid sequence: CASSLIAGYNEQFF.